The rows below give T cell receptor beta chains drawn from one sample of a study of T cells in Graves' hyperthyroidism and ophthalmopathy. In TCRdb, the multiplex PCR reads were re-called with MiXCR into one record per CDR3 protein. The sample holds 700,000 or so distinct CDR3 sequences, over 15% seen once. The sequencing sample was made of blood. The receptors originated from a man aged 18 to 29 with Graves' hyperthyroidism. Each CDR3 is given with its conserved first and last residue. A D gene is named only where the DNA matches it firmly. Clone size appears in some rows only: once, few, many, or a class for an expanded clone.

.	TRBJ1-1	TRBV19	.	CASSRGGSRTEAFF	TGTGCCAGTAGTCGAGGGGGGTCGAGGACTGAAGCTTTCTTT
TRBD1	TRBJ1-1	TRBV9	.	CASSGDRGGGTEAFF	TGTGCCAGCAGCGGGGACAGGGGAGGGGGCACTGAAGCTTTCTTT
TRBD2	TRBJ2-1	TRBV4-1	few	CASSQGRASGKGNEQFF	TGCGCCAGCAGCCAAGGAAGGGCTAGCGGGAAGGGCAATGAGCAGTTCTTC
.	TRBJ1-6	TRBV28	.	CASQGGAGGTLNSPLHF	TGTGCCAGCCAGGGAGGGGCTGGAGGGACATTAAATTCACCCCTCCACTTT
.	TRBJ2-7	TRBV20-1	many	CSAQVFYSSYEQYF	TGCAGTGCACAGGTTTTTTATAGCTCCTACGAGCAGTACTTC
.	TRBJ2-3	TRBV7-3	.	CASSSNAQEGDTQYF	TGTGCCAGCAGCTCCAACGCACAGGAGGGAGATACGCAGTATTTT
.	TRBJ2-6	TRBV7-2	few	CASSITGANVLTF	TGTGCCAGCTCAATAACTGGGGCCAACGTCCTGACTTTC
.	TRBJ2-1	TRBV18	few	CASSPEQGASSSSFF	TGTGCCAGCTCACCTGAACAGGGTGCCTCTAGCTCCAGCTTCTTC
TRBD2	TRBJ2-1	TRBV20-1	few	CSAAGLAGGPGGEQFF	TGCAGTGCGGCGGGACTAGCGGGAGGACCTGGCGGTGAGCAGTTCTTC
.	TRBJ2-7	TRBV7-2	many	CASRGGAEEQYF	TGTGCCAGCAGGGGGGGGGCGGAAGAGCAGTACTTC
.	TRBJ1-1	TRBV12-3/TRBV12-4	many	CASSLIGKNTEAFF	TGTGCCAGCAGTTTAATCGGCAAGAACACTGAAGCTTTCTTT
.	TRBJ2-1	TRBV7-2	many	CASSFDYRNEQFF	TGTGCCAGCAGCTTCGATTATAGGAATGAGCAGTTCTTC
.	TRBJ2-7	TRBV3-1	few	CASSQGAGLGYEQYF	TGTGCCAGCAGCCAGGGAGCCGGGCTAGGATACGAGCAGTACTTC
.	TRBJ1-1	TRBV25-1	few	CASRWAVNTEAFF	TGTGCCAGCAGATGGGCTGTGAACACTGAAGCTTTCTTT
.	TRBJ1-2	TRBV19	.	CATSTVYGYTF	TGTGCCACCTCGACTGTCTATGGCTACACCTTC
.	TRBJ2-1	TRBV27	many	CASSPGGHNEQFF	TGTGCCAGCAGCCCGGGGGGCCACAATGAGCAGTTCTTC
TRBD2	TRBJ2-3	TRBV7-9	many	CASSYSGTSGRASTDTQYF	TGTGCCAGCAGCTATTCCGGGACTAGCGGGAGGGCCTCCACAGATACGCAGTATTTT
TRBD2	TRBJ2-1	TRBV7-3	.	CASSLIPLGGRAVGEQFF	TGTGCCAGCAGCTTAATCCCCCTTGGCGGGAGGGCCGTTGGTGAGCAGTTCTTC
.	TRBJ1-2	TRBV28	many	CASSPDSLYGYTF	TGTGCCAGCAGTCCGGACAGCCTCTATGGCTACACCTTC
.	TRBJ2-3	TRBV6-1	many	CASSTKPDTQYF	TGTGCCAGCAGTACTAAGCCCGATACGCAGTATTTT
.	TRBJ1-1	TRBV20-1	few	CSVQTPWDTEAFF	TGCAGTGTACAGACACCCTGGGACACTGAAGCTTTCTTT
.	TRBJ2-7	TRBV3-1	few	CASSQDRRTAFLPEQYF	TGTGCCAGCAGCCAAGATCGGCGGACTGCTTTTCTCCCCGAGCAGTACTTC
TRBD1	TRBJ1-1	TRBV5-8	.	CASSSGTGRWLDTEAFF	TGTGCCAGCAGCAGCGGGACAGGGCGGTGGTTGGACACTGAAGCTTTCTTT
.	TRBJ2-6	TRBV28	.	CASTMVGTGANVLTF	TGTGCCAGCACCATGGTGGGGACCGGGGCCAACGTCCTGACTTTC